The 22 T cell receptor beta chains reported below all come from one sample, sequenced in a study of T-cell memory formation after mild COVID-19. TCRdb processed the 5' RACE reads anew with MiXCR; each CDR3 protein has one entry. The table lists 45,000 to 50,000 distinct CDR3 sequences, about 7.3% of them singletons. Sequencing was done on a sample of PBMCs or a T cell subset sorted from them (not recorded which). The receptor source for this set is a man aged 18-30 years who had mild COVID-19 (a few samples of this study predate the infection). Cell type and time point are not known.

This clonotype has only a few counts. The V and J genes are TRBV12-3 or TRBV12-4 and TRBJ2-3; D is perhaps TRBD1 or TRBD2 (5 bases each). The CDR3 runs to 13 residues. Trimming removed 3 bases at V and 8 bases at J, with 12 bases between. In DNA, the CDR3 is TGTGCCAGCAGTTTTTGGGGGTTAGGTACGCAGTATTTT. Protein sequence: CASSFWGLGTQYF.

This clonotype turned up a few times. J is TRBJ1-1 and V is TRBV20-1; 8 bases are a match to TRBD1. V shed 8 bases and J 1 base; nucleotides not matched to a gene: 6. The CDR3 spans 13 residues. Germline V gene sequence: CDR1 DFQATT, CDR2 SNEGSKA (reference sequence). The CDR3 region has the DNA TGCAGTTCGCGACAGGGGTGGAACACTGAAGCTTTCTTT. Translation gives CSSRQGWNTEAFF.

This clonotype was seen many times. The gene calls are TRBV7-9 and TRBJ2-6; no firm D call. The CDR3 spans 16 residues. Trimming cost V 5 bases and J 2 bases, with 13 bases left between them. Per the germline V gene, CDR1 is SEHNR and CDR2 is FQNEAQ (reference sequence). The CDR3 loop reads CASSPPPGAGANVLTF. CDR3 DNA: TGTGCCAGCAGCCCTCCCCCAGGAGCTGGGGCCAACGTCCTGACTTTC.

The chain has TRBV12-3 or TRBV12-4 and TRBJ2-5, with D perhaps matching TRBD1 (5 bases). V lost 6 bases and J 2 bases, leaving 13 bases between the germline ends. The CDR3 consists of 14 residues. CDR3 in DNA: TGTGCCAGCAGCCCCCTAGACAGTCAAGAGACCCAGTACTTC. Translating gives CASSPLDSQETQYF.

This clonotype was recorded at least ten times. This sequence joins TRBV7-9 and TRBJ1-2; maybe TRBD1 (6 bases). CDR1 SEHNR and CDR2 FQNEAQ come from the germline V gene (reference sequence). This CDR3 has 15 residues. V was pared by 5 bases and J by 4 bases, with 17 bases between. The CDR3 region has the DNA TGTGCCAGCAGCCAAAACCTCAGGGGTATCTATGGCTACACCTTC. Translating it yields CASSQNLRGIYGYTF.

This clonotype came up many times. The V gene is TRBV6-2 or TRBV6-3, the J gene TRBJ2-4; TRBD1 matches 8 bases. V gave up 5 bases and J gave up 1 base; unmatched junction bases: 13. CDR1 is MNHEY, CDR2 SVGEGT, per germline. The CDR3 loop spans 18 amino acids. The CDR3 sequence: CASSPRGQSPRAKNIQYF. The CDR3 DNA sequence: TGTGCCAGCAGTCCCAGGGGGCAATCTCCGCGGGCCAAAAACATTCAGTACTTC.

The V call is TRBV2, the J call TRBJ1-2, with D perhaps TRBD1 (5 bases). This CDR3 contains 13 residues. Germline values: CDR1 SNHLY, CDR2 FYNNEI. Trimming pared 1 base from V and 6 bases from J, leaving 9 bases between. The CDR3: CASSEGQGDGYTF. Written as DNA, the CDR3 is TGTGCCAGCAGTGAAGGTCAGGGAGATGGCTACACCTTC.

The chain recombines TRBV7-6 with TRBJ2-1; D call uncertain. CDR3 length equals 11 residues. V was clipped by 5 bases and J by 8 bases, with 7 bases between them. CDR1 and CDR2 (germline): SGHVS, FNYEAQ. The CDR3 DNA follows: TGTGCCAGCAGCCCTGGGTATGAGCAGTTCTTC. It encodes CASSPGYEQFF.

The CDR3 here is CASSLDPLGLAGSWGNEQFF. CDR3 in DNA: TGTGCCAGCAGCTTAGATCCCCTAGGACTAGCGGGGTCTTGGGGCAATGAGCAGTTCTTC. The chain recombines TRBV7-6 with TRBJ2-1; TRBD2 agrees at 12 bases. The V gene end was trimmed by 1 base and the J gene end by 6 bases; junction bases not matched to a gene: 16. The germline V gene encodes CDR1 SGHVS and CDR2 FNYEAQ. The CDR3 contains 20 residues.

A few counts support this clonotype. The chain links TRBV20-1 to TRBJ1-6; weak D call: TRBD1 (5 bases). The CDR3 covers 14 residues. Trimming took 1 base from V and 7 from J, leaving 11 bases between them. Germline CDR1 DFQATT, CDR2 SNEGSKA (reference sequence). CDR3 sequence: CSARVGPLNSPLHF. CDR3 nucleotides: TGCAGTGCTAGAGTGGGACCTCTCAATTCACCCCTCCACTTT.

This clonotype has a count of ten or more. J is TRBJ2-1 and V is TRBV4-3; 7 nucleotides agree with TRBD1. Germline CDR1 is LGHNA and CDR2 is YSLEER. V shed 1 base, J shed 1 base, and the junction held 1 base outside the gene matches. CDR3 length equals 15 residues. The chain's CDR3 is CASSQGDSSYNEQFF. Here the CDR3 DNA reads TGCGCCAGCAGCCAAGGGGACAGTTCCTACAATGAGCAGTTCTTC.

The V and J genes are TRBV23-1 and TRBJ1-1; 8 nucleotides align to TRBD1. TRBV23-1 is labeled an ORF, and its function is uncertain. Trimming removed 2 bases from V and 0 bases from J; junction bases left unmatched: 2. This CDR3 contains 15 residues. The CDR3 sequence: CASSQHRGMNTEAFF. The CDR3 DNA reads as TGCGCCAGCAGTCAACACAGGGGGATGAACACTGAAGCTTTCTTT.

At least ten counts were recorded for this clonotype. The DNA for the CDR3 is TGTGCCAGCAGTTTAGCCGGGCTTGAAAAACTGTTTTTT. It specifies CASSLAGLEKLFF. V and J are TRBV12-3 or TRBV12-4 and TRBJ1-4; unclear D gene. Trimming shortened V by 0 bases and J by 7 bases, and 6 bases separated the two germline ends. The CDR3 extends over 13 amino acids.

This clonotype was observed many times. The chain employs TRBV18 and TRBJ2-3, with D possibly TRBD2 on 7 matching bases. V was trimmed by 3 bases and J by 5 bases, leaving 18 bases between them. Germline CDR1 and CDR2: KGHSH and LQKENI. The CDR3 sequence is 16 residues long. For the CDR3, the DNA is TGTGCCAGCTCACCGTCGGGGCGGGGGCCTCAAGATACGCAGTATTTT. Amino acid sequence: CASSPSGRGPQDTQYF.

The gene calls are TRBV12-3 or TRBV12-4 and TRBJ1-5; D is unclear. The CDR3 consists of 13 residues. V was pared by 6 bases and J by 9 bases, with 15 bases between. The CDR3 spells CASSRTTKSPQHF. CDR3 sequence (DNA): TGTGCCAGCAGCCGTACTACTAAGTCGCCCCAGCATTTT.

V and J are TRBV12-3 or TRBV12-4 and TRBJ2-5, with 8 bases aligning to TRBD1. Germline trimming cut 5 bases from V and 0 bases from J; bases unmatched to any gene: 11. This CDR3 comprises 17 residues. The CDR3, as DNA: TGTGCCAGCAGTCCCCACCCCGGGACAGGCTACCAAGAGACCCAGTACTTC. The encoded protein is CASSPHPGTGYQETQYF.

This clonotype showed up just a few times. This rearrangement joins TRBV10-3 to TRBJ2-6, with 9 positions matching TRBD1. J was trimmed by 2 bases and V by 1 base; bases with no gene match: 9. This CDR3 spans 19 amino acids. Per germline, CDR1 ENHRY and CDR2 SYGVKD. The CDR3 protein is CAISEYRTGAFPGANVLTF. For the CDR3, the DNA is TGTGCCATCAGTGAGTACCGGACAGGGGCTTTCCCTGGGGCCAACGTCCTGACTTTC.

This clonotype showed up many times. This chain joins TRBV6-6 and TRBJ2-6; 12 bases map to TRBD1. CDR1 is MNHNY and CDR2 is SVGAGI in the germline V gene (reference sequence). With 7 bases clipped from V and 4 bases from J, the junction kept 8 bases outside the gene matches. The CDR3 is 17 amino acids. CDR3 region: CASMRDRGQSGANVLTF. CDR3 DNA sequence: TGTGCCAGCATGCGGGACAGGGGGCAGTCCGGGGCCAACGTCCTGACTTTC.

The rearrangement joins TRBV6-5 to TRBJ2-2; D might be TRBD1 (6 bases). The CDR3 consists of 14 residues. In germline, CDR1 is MNHEY, CDR2 SVGAGI. V was pared by 2 bases and J by 4 bases, with 8 bases between. The CDR3 region has the DNA TGTGCCAGCAGTTACCGGACAGTCACCGGGGAGCTGTTTTTT. Translation: CASSYRTVTGELFF.

The rearrangement links TRBV12-3 or TRBV12-4 to TRBJ1-2; D ambiguous. Deletions cut 5 bases from V and 3 bases from J, with 10 bases between. CDR3 length: 13 residues. The CDR3 DNA is TGTGCCAGCAGTCCGAACCCCGACTATGGCTACACCTTC. Residues: CASSPNPDYGYTF.

This clonotype was seen more than once but under ten times. The V and J genes are TRBV6-5 and TRBJ1-1, with D perhaps TRBD1 (6 bases). The V and J ends lost 0 bases and 4 bases respectively, with 12 bases between them. The CDR3 spans 15 residues. Germline loops: CDR1 MNHEY, CDR2 SVGAGI. This CDR3 reads CASSYSGTTTTEAFF. CDR3 in DNA: TGTGCCAGCAGTTACTCGGGGACAACGACCACTGAAGCTTTCTTT.

The chain employs TRBV20-1 and TRBJ1-2; D is perhaps TRBD1 (6 bases). This CDR3 is 13 amino acids long. Trimming stripped 4 bases from V and 0 bases from J, with 9 bases between. Germline CDR1 and CDR2: DFQATT and SNEGSKA (reference sequence). The CDR3, as DNA: TGCAGTGCTATCGACAGGACTAACTATGGCTACACCTTC. Translated: CSAIDRTNYGYTF.